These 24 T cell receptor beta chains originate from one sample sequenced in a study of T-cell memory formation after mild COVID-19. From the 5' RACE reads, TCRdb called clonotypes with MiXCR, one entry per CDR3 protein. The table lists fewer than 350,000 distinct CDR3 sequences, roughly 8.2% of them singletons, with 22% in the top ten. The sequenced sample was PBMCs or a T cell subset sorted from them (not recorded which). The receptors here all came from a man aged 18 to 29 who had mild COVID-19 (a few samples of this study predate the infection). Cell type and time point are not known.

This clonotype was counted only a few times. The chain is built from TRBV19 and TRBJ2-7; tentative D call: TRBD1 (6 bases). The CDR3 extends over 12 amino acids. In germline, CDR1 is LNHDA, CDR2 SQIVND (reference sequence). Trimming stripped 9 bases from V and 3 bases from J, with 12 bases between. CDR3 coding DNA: TGTGCCAGACCGAACAGGGTCTACGAGCAGTACTTC. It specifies CARPNRVYEQYF. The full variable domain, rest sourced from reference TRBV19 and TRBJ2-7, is DGGITQSPKYLFRKEGQNVTLSCEQNLNHDAMYWYRQDPGQGLRLIYYSQIVNDFQKGDIAEGYSVSREKKESFPLTVTSAQKNPTAFYLCARPNRVYEQYFGPGTRLTVT.

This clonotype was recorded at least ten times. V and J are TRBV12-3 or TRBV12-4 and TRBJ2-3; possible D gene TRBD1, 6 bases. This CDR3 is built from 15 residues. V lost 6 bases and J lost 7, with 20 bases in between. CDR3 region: CASRPVGAGENTQYF. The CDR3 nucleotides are TGTGCCAGCAGACCTGTGGGGGCCGGGGAAAATACGCAGTATTTT.

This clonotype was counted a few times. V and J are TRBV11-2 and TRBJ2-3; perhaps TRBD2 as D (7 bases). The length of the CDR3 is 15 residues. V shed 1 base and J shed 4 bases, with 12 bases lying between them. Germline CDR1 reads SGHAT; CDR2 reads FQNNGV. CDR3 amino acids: CASSLVRGASDTQYF. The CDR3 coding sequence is TGTGCCAGCAGCTTAGTCCGGGGGGCGTCAGATACGCAGTATTTT. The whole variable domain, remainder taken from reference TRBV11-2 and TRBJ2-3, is EAGVAQSPRYKIIEKRQSVAFWCNPISGHATLYWYQQILGQGPKLLIQFQNNGVVDDSQLPKDRFSAERLKGVDSTLKIQPAKLEDSAVYLCASSLVRGASDTQYFGPGTRLTVL.

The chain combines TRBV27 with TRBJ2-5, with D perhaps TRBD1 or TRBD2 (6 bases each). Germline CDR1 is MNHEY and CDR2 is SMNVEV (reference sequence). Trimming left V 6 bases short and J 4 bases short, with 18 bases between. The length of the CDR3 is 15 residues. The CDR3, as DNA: TGTGCCAGCAGGATCCGGGGGCTGGGCGGAGAGACCCAGTACTTC. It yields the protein CASRIRGLGGETQYF.

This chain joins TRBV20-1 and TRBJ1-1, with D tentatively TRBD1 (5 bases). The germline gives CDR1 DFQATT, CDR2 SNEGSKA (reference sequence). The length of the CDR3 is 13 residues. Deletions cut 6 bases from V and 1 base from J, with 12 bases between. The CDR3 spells CSAPRGGNTEAFF. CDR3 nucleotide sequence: TGCAGTGCGCCGAGGGGCGGGAACACTGAAGCTTTCTTT.

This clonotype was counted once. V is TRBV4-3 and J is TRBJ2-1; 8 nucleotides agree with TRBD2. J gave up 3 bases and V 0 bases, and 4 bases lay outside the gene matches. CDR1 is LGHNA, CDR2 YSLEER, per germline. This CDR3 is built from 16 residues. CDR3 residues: CASSQDTSGLYNEQFF. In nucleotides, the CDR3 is TGCGCCAGCAGCCAAGATACTAGCGGACTCTACAATGAGCAGTTCTTC.

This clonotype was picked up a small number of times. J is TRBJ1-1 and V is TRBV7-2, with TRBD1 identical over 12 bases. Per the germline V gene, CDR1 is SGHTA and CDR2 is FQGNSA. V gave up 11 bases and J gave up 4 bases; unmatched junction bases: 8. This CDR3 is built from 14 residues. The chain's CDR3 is CAVVSGQGATEAFF. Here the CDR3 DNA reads TGTGCCGTCGTTTCGGGACAGGGGGCCACTGAAGCTTTCTTT.

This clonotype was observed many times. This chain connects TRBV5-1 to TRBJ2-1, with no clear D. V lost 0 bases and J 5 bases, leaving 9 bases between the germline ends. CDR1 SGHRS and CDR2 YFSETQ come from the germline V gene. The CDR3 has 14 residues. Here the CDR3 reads CASSLGAQDNEQFF. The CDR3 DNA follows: TGCGCCAGCAGCTTGGGGGCCCAAGACAATGAGCAGTTCTTC. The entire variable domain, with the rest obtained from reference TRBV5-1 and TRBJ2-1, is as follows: KAGVTQTPRYLIKTRGQQVTLSCSPISGHRSVSWYQQTPGQGLQFLFEYFSETQRNKGNFPGRFSGRQFSNSRSEMNVSTLELGDSALYLCASSLGAQDNEQFFGPGTRLTVL.

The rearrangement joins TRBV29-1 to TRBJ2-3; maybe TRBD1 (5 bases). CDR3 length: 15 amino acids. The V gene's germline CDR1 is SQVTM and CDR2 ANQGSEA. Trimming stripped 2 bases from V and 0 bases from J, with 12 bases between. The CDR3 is CSVESFRVSTDTQYF. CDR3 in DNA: TGCAGCGTTGAATCTTTCAGGGTTAGCACAGATACGCAGTATTTT.

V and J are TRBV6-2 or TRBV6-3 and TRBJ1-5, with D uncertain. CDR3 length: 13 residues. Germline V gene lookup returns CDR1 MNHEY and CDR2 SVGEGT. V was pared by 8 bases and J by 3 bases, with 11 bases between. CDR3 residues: CASAAGYNQPQHF. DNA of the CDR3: TGTGCCAGCGCTGCCGGATACAATCAGCCCCAGCATTTT.

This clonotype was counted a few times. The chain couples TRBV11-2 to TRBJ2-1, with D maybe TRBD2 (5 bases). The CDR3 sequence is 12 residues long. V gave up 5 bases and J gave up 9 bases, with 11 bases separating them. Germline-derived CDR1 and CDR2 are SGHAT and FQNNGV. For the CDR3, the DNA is TGTGCCAGCAGCCTACTAGGATCTGAGCAGTTCTTC. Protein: CASSLLGSEQFF.

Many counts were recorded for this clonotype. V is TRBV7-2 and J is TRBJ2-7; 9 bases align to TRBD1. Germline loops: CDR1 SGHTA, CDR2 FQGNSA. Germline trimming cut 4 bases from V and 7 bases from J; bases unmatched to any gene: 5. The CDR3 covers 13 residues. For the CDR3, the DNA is TGTGCCAGCAGCTCTGGGACAGGGTGGGAGCAGTACTTC. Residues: CASSSGTGWEQYF.

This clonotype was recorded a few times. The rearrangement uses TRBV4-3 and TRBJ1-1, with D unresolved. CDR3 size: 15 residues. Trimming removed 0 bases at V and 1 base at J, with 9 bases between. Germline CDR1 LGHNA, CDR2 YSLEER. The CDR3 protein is CASSQDQVGNTEAFF. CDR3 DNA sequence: TGCGCCAGCAGCCAAGATCAGGTGGGGAACACTGAAGCTTTCTTT.

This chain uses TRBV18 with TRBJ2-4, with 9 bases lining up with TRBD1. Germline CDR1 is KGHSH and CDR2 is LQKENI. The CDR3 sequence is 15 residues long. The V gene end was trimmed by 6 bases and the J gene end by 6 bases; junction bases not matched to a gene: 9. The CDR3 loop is CASSPTGGPRNIQYF. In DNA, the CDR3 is TGTGCCAGCTCCCCTACAGGGGGCCCGAGAAACATTCAGTACTTC. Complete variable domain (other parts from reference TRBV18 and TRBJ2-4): NAGVMQNPRHLVRRRGQEARLRCSPMKGHSHVYWYRQLPEEGLKFMVYLQKENIIDESGMPKERFSAEFPKEGPSILRIQQVVRGDSAAYFCASSPTGGPRNIQYFGAGTRLSVL.

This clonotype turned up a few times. The DNA of the CDR3 is TGTGCCAGCAGCTTATCTGACAGCTACGAGCAGTACTTC. It is translated as CASSLSDSYEQYF. The chain uses TRBV7-9 and TRBJ2-7; D may be TRBD1 (5 bases). Trimming removed 2 bases from V and 3 bases from J, with 8 bases in between. The CDR3 contains 13 residues. Germline V gene sequence: CDR1 SEHNR, CDR2 FQNEAQ (reference sequence).

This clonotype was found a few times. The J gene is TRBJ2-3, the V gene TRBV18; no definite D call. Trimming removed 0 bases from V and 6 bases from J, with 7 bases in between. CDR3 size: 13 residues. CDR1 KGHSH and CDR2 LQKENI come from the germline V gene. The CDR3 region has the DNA TGTGCCAGCTCACCACCCAGTCCTGATACGCAGTATTTT. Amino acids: CASSPPSPDTQYF.

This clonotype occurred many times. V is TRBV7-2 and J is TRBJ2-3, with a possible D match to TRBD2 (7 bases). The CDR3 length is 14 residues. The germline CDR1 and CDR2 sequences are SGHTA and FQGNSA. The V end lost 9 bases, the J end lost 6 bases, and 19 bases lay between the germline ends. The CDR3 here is CARVRGGGEDTQYF. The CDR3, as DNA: TGTGCCAGAGTGAGAGGAGGGGGGGAGGATACGCAGTATTTT.

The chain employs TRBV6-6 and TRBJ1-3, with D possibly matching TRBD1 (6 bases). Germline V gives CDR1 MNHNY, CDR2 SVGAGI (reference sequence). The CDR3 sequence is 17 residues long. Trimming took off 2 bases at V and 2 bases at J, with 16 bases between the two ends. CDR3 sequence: CASSYGLDRMAGNTIYF. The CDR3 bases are TGTGCCAGCAGTTACGGGTTAGACAGGATGGCTGGAAACACCATATATTTT.

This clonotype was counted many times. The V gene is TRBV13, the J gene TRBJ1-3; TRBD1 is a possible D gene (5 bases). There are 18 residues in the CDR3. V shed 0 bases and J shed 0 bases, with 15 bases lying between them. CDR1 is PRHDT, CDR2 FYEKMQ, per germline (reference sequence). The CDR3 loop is CASSLGQGLEYSGNTIYF. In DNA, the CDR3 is TGTGCCAGCAGCTTAGGCCAGGGTTTGGAATACTCTGGAAACACCATATATTTT.

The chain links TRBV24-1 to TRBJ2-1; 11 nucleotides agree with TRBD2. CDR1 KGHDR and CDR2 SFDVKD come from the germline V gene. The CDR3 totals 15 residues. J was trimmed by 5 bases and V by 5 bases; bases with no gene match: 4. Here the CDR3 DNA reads TGTGCCACCAGTGGTGCTAGCGGGGGGAACAATGAGCAGTTCTTC. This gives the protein CATSGASGGNNEQFF.

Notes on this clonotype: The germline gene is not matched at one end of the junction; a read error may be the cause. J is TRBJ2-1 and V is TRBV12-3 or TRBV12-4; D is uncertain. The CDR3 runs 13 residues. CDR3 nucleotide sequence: TGTGCCAGCTCGACGCTCCCCTACACTGAGCAGTTCTTC. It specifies CASSTLPYTEQFF.

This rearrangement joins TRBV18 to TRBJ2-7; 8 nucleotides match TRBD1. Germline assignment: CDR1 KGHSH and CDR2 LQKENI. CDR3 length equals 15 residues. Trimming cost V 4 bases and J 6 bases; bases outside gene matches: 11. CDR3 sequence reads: CASSRPDRGSGEQYF. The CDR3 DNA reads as TGTGCCAGCTCACGCCCCGACAGGGGTAGCGGCGAGCAGTACTTC.

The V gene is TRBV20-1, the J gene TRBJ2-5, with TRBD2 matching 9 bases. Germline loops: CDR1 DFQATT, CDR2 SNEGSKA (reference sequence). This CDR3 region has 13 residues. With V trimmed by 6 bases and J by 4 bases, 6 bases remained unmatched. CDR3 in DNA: TGCAGTGCGATAGCGGGGGTGAGAGAGACCCAGTACTTC. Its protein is CSAIAGVRETQYF.

The CDR3 DNA follows: TGCAGCGTGGGGGGCAGGTTCACCGAAGCTTTCTTT. Translated: CSVGGRFTEAFF. The rearrangement uses TRBV29-1 and TRBJ1-1, with D perhaps matching TRBD1 (6 bases). The CDR3 extends over 12 amino acids. CDR1 SQVTM and CDR2 ANQGSEA come from the germline V gene. V shed 6 bases and J shed 8 bases, with 16 bases lying between them.